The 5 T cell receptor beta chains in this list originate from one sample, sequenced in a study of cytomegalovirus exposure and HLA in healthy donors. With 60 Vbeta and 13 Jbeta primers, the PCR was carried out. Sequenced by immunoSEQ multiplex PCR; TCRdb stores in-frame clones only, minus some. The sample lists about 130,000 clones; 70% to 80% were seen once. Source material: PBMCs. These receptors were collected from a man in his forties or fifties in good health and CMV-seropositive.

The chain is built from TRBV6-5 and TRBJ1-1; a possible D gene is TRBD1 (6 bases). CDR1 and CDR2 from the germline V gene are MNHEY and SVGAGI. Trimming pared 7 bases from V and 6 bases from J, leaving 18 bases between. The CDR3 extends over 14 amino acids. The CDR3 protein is CASTKSQGLSEAFF. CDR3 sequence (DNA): TGTGCCAGCACCAAATCTCAGGGGTTGTCTGAAGCTTTCTTT.

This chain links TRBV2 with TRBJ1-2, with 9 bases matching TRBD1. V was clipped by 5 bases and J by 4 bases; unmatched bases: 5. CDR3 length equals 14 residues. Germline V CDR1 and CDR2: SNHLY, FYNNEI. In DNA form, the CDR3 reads TGTGCCAGCAGTCAAACAGGGGGCGTCTATGGCTACACCTTC. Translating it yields CASSQTGGVYGYTF.

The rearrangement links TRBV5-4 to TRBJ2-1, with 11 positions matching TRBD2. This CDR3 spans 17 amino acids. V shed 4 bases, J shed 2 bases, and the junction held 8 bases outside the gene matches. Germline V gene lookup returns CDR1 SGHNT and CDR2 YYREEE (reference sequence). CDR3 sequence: CASSQGSTSGTYNEQFF. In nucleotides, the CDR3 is TGTGCCAGCAGCCAAGGATCGACTAGCGGGACCTACAATGAGCAGTTCTTC.

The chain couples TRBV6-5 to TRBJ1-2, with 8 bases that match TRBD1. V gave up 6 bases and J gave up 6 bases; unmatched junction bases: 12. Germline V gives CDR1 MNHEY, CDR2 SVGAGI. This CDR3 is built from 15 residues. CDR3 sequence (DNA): TGTGCCAGCAGCCCTCGGACAGGGATAAGAGATGGCTACACCTTC. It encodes CASSPRTGIRDGYTF.

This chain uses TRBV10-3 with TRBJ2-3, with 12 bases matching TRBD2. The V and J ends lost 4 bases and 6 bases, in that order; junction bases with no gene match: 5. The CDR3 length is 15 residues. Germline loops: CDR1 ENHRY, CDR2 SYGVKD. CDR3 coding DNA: TGTGCCATCAGTGGACTAGCGGGAGCGGGGGATACGCAGTATTTT. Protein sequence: CAISGLAGAGDTQYF.